The sequence of this T cell receptor beta chain was determined in a study of response to subunit inactivated influenza vaccine. Study-level findings and limits: T cells newly recruited by each seasonal influenza vaccination are few, the authors suggested.

About this clonotype itself: Its antigen is currently unknown.

In TCRdb, the RT-PCR reads were re-called with MiXCR into one record per CDR3 protein. Of about 520,000 distinct CDR3 sequences listed, less than 30% are singletons. This CDR3 spans 13 amino acids. V shed 3 bases and J shed 8 bases, with 8 bases lying between them. Germline CDR1 reads SGHTA; CDR2 reads FQGNSA. V gene TRBV7-2 combines with J gene TRBJ1-6, with D possibly TRBD1 on 5 matching bases. The starting material was CD4+ T cells sorted from PBMCs, obtained roughly 5 days after vaccination. The sequence was collected from a man between 45 and 60 years old who received an inactivated influenza vaccine. CDR3 residues: CASSFSRDSPLHF. The CDR3 region has the DNA TGTGCCAGCAGCTTTTCCAGGGATTCACCCCTCCACTTT.